This T cell receptor beta chain came from a study of spatial heterogeneity in lung cancer. Study-level background: Each time, sequencing found more beta-chain sequences than alpha-chain sequences.

TCRdb re-called the 5' RACE reads through MiXCR, storing one row per CDR3 protein. The repertoire holds about 12,000 distinct CDR3 sequences, with 6% to 7% as singletons. Time point indicated: sample taken at primary tumor resection. Samples were donated by 72 untreated early-stage non-small cell lung cancer patients. The sequenced material consisted of unsorted whole RNA from tumor, nontumor lung or frozen PBMC. Points from the study as a whole: Expanded TCR counts, ubiquitous and regional, correlated respectively with ubiquitous and regional nonsynonymous mutation counts. One measure, the expanded intratumoral alpha and beta TCR count, tracked tumor mutation counts.

In this sample, this clonotype turned up many times. Its antigen remains unidentified. The clonotype originates from a female donor with early-stage non-small cell lung cancer. Specimen: lung tumor tissue, collected at surgery.

CDR3 DNA: TGTGCCAGCAGCTTGGGGCGGCAGGTGAGGAACGAGCAGTACTTC. As protein: CASSLGRQVRNEQYF. The V call is TRBV5-5, the J call TRBJ2-7; D unresolved. The length of the CDR3 is 15 residues. The germline gives CDR1 SGHKS, CDR2 YYEKEE (reference sequence). Trimming took off 0 bases at V and 5 bases at J, with 15 bases between the two ends.